The source of this TCR beta chain is a study of blood T cell repertoires in COVID-19. The CDR3 length is 15 residues. Germline assignment: CDR1 SGHTS and CDR2 YDEGEE. Trimming left V 4 bases short and J 0 bases short, with 13 bases between. Original analysis: Reference gene primer amplification gave estimated nucleated cell counts. Profiling relied on immunoSEQ multiplex PCR, and the TCRdb table lists in-frame clones only, not all of them. V, J and clone size are those of that table, while D and trimming were read from the DNA. The table shows 200,000 to 300,000 clones, with approximately 90% occurring only once.

This chain joins TRBV5-8 and TRBJ2-5; D might be TRBD1 (6 bases). The sample was peripheral blood. The sequence derives from a woman in her twenties or thirties with COVID-19, enrolled during active disease. CDR3 DNA: TGTGCCAGCAGCCGCGGTACAGGGTACCAAGAGACCCAGTACTTC. This encodes CASSRGTGYQETQYF.